This T cell receptor beta chain was identified during a study of patients and donors after allogeneic stem cell transplantation. Germline lookup yields CDR1 SGHRS and CDR2 YFSETQ. V was shortened by 1 base and J by 5 bases, with 12 bases between the two germline ends. The CDR3 spans 15 residues. This clonotype occurred a few times. TCRdb fed the RT-PCR reads into MiXCR, producing one record per CDR3 protein. The sample comprises hundreds of thousands of distinct CDR3 sequences, more than 15% of which are singletons, and 6.5% to 7.5% rests with the top ten. The chain uses TRBV5-1 and TRBJ1-4; D perhaps matches TRBD1 (5 bases). The sequenced sample was blood, either unsorted or a sorted T cell fraction (not recorded which). The sequence came from a human donor who was either an allogeneic HSCT recipient or a stem cell or donor lymphocyte infusion donor (not recorded which). It is not recorded whose cells these are; they may come from a transplant donor. CDR3 sequence reads: CASSLLGGTNEKLFF. CDR3 in DNA: TGCGCCAGCAGCTTGTTGGGGGGGACGAATGAAAAACTGTTTTTT.